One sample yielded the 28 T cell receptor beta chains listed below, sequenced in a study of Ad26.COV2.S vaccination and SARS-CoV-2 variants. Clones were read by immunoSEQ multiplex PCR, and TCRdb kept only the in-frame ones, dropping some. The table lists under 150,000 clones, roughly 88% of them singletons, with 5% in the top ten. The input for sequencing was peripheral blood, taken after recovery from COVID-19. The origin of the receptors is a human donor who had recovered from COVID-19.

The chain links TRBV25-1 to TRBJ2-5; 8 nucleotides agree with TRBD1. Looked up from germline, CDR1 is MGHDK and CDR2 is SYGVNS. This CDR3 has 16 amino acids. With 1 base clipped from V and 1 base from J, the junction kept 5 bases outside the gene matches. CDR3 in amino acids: CASSESVTGVQETQYF. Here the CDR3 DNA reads TGTGCCAGCAGTGAATCGGTGACAGGGGTCCAAGAGACCCAGTACTTC.

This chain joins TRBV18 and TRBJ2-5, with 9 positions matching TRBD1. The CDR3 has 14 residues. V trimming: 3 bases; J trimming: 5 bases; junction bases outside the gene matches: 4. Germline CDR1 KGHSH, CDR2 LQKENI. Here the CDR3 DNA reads TGTGCCAGCTCACCCACAGGGGGCTGGGAGACCCAGTACTTC. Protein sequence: CASSPTGGWETQYF.

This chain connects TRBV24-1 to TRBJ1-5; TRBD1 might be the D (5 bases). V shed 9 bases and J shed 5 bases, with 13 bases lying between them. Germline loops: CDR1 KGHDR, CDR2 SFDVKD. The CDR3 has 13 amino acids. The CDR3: CATADTWDQPQHF. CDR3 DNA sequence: TGTGCCACCGCGGACACGTGGGATCAGCCCCAGCATTTT.

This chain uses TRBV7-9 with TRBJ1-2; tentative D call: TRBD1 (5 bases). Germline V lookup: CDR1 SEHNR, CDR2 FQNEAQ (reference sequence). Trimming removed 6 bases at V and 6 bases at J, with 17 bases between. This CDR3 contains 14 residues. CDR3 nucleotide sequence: TGTGCCAGCAGTTATATCCAGGGTGCAAATGGCTACACCTTC. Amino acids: CASSYIQGANGYTF.

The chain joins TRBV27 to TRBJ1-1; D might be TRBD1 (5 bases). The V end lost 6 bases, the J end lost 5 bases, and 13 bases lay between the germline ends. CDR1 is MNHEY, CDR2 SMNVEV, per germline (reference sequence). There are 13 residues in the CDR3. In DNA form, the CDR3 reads TGTGCCAGCAGCGGGGCTGGGTATACTGAAGCTTTCTTT. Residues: CASSGAGYTEAFF.

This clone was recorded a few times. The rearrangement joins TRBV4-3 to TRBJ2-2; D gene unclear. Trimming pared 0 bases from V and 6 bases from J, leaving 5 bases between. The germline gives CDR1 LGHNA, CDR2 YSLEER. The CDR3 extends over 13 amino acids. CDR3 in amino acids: CASSQDPSGELFF. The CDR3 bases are TGCGCCAGCAGCCAAGATCCCTCCGGGGAGCTGTTTTTT.

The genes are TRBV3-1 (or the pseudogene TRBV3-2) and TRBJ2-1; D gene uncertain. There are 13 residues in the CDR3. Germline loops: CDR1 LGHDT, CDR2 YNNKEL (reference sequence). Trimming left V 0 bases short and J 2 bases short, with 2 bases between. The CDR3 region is CASSQEPYNEQFF. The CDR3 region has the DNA TGTGCCAGCAGCCAAGAACCCTACAATGAGCAGTTCTTC.

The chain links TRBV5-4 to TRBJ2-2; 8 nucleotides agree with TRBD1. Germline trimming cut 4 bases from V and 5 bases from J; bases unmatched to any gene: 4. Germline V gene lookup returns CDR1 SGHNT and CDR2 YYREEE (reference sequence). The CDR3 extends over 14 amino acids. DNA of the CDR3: TGTGCCAGCAGCCAGACAGGGGTGACCGGGGAGCTGTTTTTT. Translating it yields CASSQTGVTGELFF.

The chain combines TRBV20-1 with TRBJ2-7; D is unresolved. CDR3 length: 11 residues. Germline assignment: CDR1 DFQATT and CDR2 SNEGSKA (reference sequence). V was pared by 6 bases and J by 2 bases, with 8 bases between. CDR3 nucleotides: TGCAGTGCAGCCGGAGCCTACGAGCAGTACTTC. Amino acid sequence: CSAAGAYEQYF.

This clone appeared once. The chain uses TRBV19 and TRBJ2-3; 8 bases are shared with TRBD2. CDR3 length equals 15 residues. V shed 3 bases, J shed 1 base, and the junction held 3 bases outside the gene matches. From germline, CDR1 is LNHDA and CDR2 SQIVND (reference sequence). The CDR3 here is CASSIGAGGTDTQYF. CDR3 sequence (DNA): TGTGCCAGTAGTATTGGAGCGGGGGGCACAGATACGCAGTATTTT. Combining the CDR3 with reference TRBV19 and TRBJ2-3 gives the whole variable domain DGGITQSPKYLFRKEGQNVTLSCEQNLNHDAMYWYRQDPGQGLRLIYYSQIVNDFQKGDIAEGYSVSREKKESFPLTVTSAQKNPTAFYLCASSIGAGGTDTQYFGPGTRLTVL.

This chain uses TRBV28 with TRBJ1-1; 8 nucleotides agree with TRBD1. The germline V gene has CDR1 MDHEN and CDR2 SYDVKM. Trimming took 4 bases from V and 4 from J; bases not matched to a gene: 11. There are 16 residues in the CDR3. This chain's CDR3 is CASSSTGGPRGTEAFF. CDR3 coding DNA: TGTGCCAGCAGTTCCACAGGGGGTCCAAGGGGCACTGAAGCTTTCTTT.

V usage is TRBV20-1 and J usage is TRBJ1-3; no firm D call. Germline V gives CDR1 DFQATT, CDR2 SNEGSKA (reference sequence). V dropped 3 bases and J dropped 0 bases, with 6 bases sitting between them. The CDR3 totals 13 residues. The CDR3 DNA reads TGCAGTGCTAGTCGGGACTCTGGAAACACCATATATTTT. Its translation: CSASRDSGNTIYF.

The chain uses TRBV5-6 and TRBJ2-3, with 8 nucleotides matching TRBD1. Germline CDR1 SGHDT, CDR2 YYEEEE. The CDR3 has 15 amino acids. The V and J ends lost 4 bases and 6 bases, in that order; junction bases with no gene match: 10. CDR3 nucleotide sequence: TGTGCCAGCAGCGTACCGGGACAGGTCTTGGATACGCAGTATTTT. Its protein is CASSVPGQVLDTQYF.

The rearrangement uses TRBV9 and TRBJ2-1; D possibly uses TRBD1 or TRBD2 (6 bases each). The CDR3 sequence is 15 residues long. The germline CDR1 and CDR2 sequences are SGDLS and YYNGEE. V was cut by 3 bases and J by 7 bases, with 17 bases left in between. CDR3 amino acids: CASSAPRGPVNEQFF. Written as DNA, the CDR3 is TGTGCCAGCAGCGCCCCCCGGGGGCCGGTGAATGAGCAGTTCTTC. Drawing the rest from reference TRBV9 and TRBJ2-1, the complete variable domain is DSGVTQTPKHLITATGQRVTLRCSPRSGDLSVYWYQQSLDQGLQFLIQYYNGEERAKGNILERFSAQQFPDLHSELNLSSLELGDSALYFCASSAPRGPVNEQFFGPGTRLTVL.

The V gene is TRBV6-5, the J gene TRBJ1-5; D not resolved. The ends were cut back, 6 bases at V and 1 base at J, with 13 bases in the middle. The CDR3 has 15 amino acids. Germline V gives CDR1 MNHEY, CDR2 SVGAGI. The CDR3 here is CASSLTGLSNQPQHF. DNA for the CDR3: TGTGCCAGCAGCCTAACCGGTTTGAGCAATCAGCCCCAGCATTTT.

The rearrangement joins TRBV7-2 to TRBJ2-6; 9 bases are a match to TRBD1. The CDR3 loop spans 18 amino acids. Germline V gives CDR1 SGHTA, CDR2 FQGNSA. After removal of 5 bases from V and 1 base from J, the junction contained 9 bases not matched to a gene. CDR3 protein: CASSARPGQGSGANVLTF. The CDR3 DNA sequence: TGTGCCAGCAGCGCCCGTCCGGGACAGGGTTCTGGGGCCAACGTCCTGACTTTC.

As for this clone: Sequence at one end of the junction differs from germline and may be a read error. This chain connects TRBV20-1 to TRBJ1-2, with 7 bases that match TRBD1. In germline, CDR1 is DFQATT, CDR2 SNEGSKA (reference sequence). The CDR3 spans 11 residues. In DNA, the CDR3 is TGCAGTGCTAGAGATGAGGGGGCTCATCTCTTC. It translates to CSARDEGAHLF.

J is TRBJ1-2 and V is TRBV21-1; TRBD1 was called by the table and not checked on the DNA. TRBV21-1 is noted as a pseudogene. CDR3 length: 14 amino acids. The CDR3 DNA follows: TGTGCCAGCTTCCCCCGGGACAGGGGTAGCGGCTACACCTTC. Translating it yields CASFPRDRGSGYTF.

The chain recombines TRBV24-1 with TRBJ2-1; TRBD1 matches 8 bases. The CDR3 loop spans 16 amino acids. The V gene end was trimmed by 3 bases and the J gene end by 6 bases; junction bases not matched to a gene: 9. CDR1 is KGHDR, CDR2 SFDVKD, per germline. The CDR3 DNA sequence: TGTGCCACCAGTGATCCGTCGGGACAGGTGACCAATGAGCAGTTCTTC. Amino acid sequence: CATSDPSGQVTNEQFF.

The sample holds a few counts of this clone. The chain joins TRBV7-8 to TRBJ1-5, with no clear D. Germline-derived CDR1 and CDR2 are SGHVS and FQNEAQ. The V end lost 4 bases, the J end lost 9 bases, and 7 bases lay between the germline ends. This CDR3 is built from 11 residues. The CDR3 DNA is TGTGCCAGCAGCTCTCGAGGGCCCCAGCATTTT. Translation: CASSSRGPQHF.

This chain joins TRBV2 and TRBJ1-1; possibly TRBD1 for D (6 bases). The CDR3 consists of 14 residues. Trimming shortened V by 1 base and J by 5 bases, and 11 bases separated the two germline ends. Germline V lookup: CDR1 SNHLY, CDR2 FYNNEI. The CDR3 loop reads CASSEGGGQTEAFF. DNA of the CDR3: TGTGCCAGCAGTGAAGGGGGGGGGCAAACTGAAGCTTTCTTT.

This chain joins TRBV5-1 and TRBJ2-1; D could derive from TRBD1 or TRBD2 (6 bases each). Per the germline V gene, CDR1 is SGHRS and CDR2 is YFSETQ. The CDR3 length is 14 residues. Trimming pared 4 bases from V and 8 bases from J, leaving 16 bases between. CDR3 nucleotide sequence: TGCGCCAGCAGCGGCGGGACAAATCTCGATGAGCAGTTCTTC. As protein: CASSGGTNLDEQFF.

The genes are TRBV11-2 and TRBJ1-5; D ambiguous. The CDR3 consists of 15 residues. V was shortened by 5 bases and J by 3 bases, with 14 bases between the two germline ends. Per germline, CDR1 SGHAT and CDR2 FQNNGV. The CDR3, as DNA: TGTGCCAGCAGCCCCGGTTCGACACCCAATCAGCCCCAGCATTTT. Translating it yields CASSPGSTPNQPQHF.

The CDR3 region is CATRTPSQAFF. Written as DNA, the CDR3 is TGTGCCACCCGGACCCCTTCCCAAGCTTTCTTT. V gene TRBV28 combines with J gene TRBJ1-1; no clear D gene. There are 11 residues in the CDR3. The V gene lost 10 bases and the J gene lost 9 bases, with 15 bases spanning the gap. Germline loops: CDR1 MDHEN, CDR2 SYDVKM.

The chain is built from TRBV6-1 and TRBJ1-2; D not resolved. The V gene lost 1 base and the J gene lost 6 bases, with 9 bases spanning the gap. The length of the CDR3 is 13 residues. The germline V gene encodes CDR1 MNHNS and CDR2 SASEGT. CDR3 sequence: CASSEVPRDGYTF. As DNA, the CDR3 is TGTGCCAGCAGTGAAGTCCCGCGGGATGGCTACACCTTC.

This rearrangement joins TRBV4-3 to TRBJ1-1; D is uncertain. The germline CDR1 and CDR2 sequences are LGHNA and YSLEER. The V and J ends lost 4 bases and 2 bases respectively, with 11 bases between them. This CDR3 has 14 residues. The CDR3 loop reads CASSRRRVNTEAFF. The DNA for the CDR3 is TGCGCCAGCAGCCGCAGAAGGGTTAACACTGAAGCTTTCTTT.

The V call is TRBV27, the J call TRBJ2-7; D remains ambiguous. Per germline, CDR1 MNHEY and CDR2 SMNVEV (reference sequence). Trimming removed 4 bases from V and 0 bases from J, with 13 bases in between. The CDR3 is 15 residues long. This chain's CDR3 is CASSSRAQSSYEQYF. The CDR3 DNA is TGTGCCAGCAGTTCTAGGGCTCAGAGCTCCTACGAGCAGTACTTC.

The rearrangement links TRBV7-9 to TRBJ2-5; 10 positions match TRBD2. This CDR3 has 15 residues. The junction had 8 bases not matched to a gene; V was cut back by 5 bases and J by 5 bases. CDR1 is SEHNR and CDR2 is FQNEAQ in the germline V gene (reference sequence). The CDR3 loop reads CASSESGGGWETQYF. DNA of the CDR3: TGTGCCAGCAGCGAAAGCGGGGGGGGATGGGAGACCCAGTACTTC.